A selection of T cell receptor beta chains follows, all from one sample in a study of T cell responses to AZD1222 COVID-19 vaccine. Measured with immunoSEQ multiplex PCR; TCRdb has only the in-frame clones, and not every one. The table records approximately 140,000 clones, 80% to 95% of them present only once. The sequences come from peripheral blood, collected 28 days after the second AZD1222 dose. The receptors stem from an adult who received the AZD1222 COVID-19 vaccine. The CDR3 runs from the conserved cysteine through the conserved F or W. A D gene is named only where the DNA matches it firmly. Part of the rows lack a size; the others show once, few, many or a class for expanded clones.

clone size: -; V gene: TRBV6-1; D gene: TRBD1; J gene: TRBJ1-1; CDR3 protein: CASSDDRAGTEAFF; CDR3 DNA: TGTGCCAGCAGTGACGACAGGGCAGGGACTGAAGCTTTCTTT
clone size: -; V gene: TRBV27; D gene: -; J gene: TRBJ1-1; CDR3 protein: CASSSVPLRNTEAFF; CDR3 DNA: TGTGCCAGCAGTTCAGTCCCCCTAAGGAACACTGAAGCTTTCTTT
clone size: -; V gene: TRBV30; D gene: TRBD1; J gene: TRBJ1-1; CDR3 protein: CAWRYRGWNTEAFF; CDR3 DNA: TGTGCCTGGAGGTACAGGGGGTGGAACACTGAAGCTTTCTTT
clone size: -; V gene: TRBV19; D gene: -; J gene: TRBJ1-5; CDR3 protein: CASSISQARNQPQHF; CDR3 DNA: TGTGCCAGTAGTATAAGTCAGGCCCGCAATCAGCCCCAGCATTTT
clone size: -; V gene: TRBV12-3/TRBV12-4; D gene: -; J gene: TRBJ1-2; CDR3 protein: CASSLTGRHGYTF; CDR3 DNA: TGTGCCAGCAGCCTTACAGGGAGGCATGGCTACACCTTC
clone size: -; V gene: TRBV4-1; D gene: -; J gene: TRBJ1-4; CDR3 protein: CASSLGFLGNEKLFF; CDR3 DNA: TGCGCCAGCAGCCTAGGCTTTCTGGGGAATGAAAAACTGTTTTTT
clone size: -; V gene: TRBV3-1/TRBV3-2; D gene: -; J gene: TRBJ1-4; CDR3 protein: CASSQVMWGTGKGLFF; CDR3 DNA: TGTGCCAGCAGCCAAGTGATGTGGGGAACAGGGAAGGGACTGTTTTTT
clone size: -; V gene: TRBV5-6; D gene: TRBD2; J gene: TRBJ2-1; CDR3 protein: CASSPPIRTSGRAQKQFF; CDR3 DNA: TGTGCCAGCAGCCCCCCCATCCGGACTAGCGGGAGGGCCCAGAAGCAGTTCTTC
clone size: -; V gene: TRBV30; D gene: -; J gene: TRBJ1-1; CDR3 protein: CAWSVPDTEAFF; CDR3 DNA: TGTGCCTGGAGTGTACCCGACACTGAAGCTTTCTTT
clone size: -; V gene: TRBV12-3/TRBV12-4; D gene: -; J gene: TRBJ1-6; CDR3 protein: CASSFLENSPLHF; CDR3 DNA: TGTGCCAGCAGTTTCTTGGAGAATTCACCCCTCCACTTT
clone size: -; V gene: TRBV15; D gene: -; J gene: TRBJ1-1; CDR3 protein: CATSSQGHTEAFF; CDR3 DNA: TGTGCCACCAGCAGCCAGGGTCACACTGAAGCTTTCTTT
clone size: -; V gene: TRBV11-2; D gene: TRBD2; J gene: TRBJ2-2; CDR3 protein: CASSILAAGTGELFF; CDR3 DNA: TGTGCCAGCAGCATCCTAGCGGCAGGCACCGGGGAGCTGTTTTTT
clone size: -; V gene: TRBV9; D gene: TRBD1; J gene: TRBJ1-1; CDR3 protein: CASSKDRGQGEAFF; CDR3 DNA: TGTGCCAGCAGCAAAGACAGGGGGCAAGGTGAAGCTTTCTTT
clone size: -; V gene: TRBV27; D gene: TRBD1; J gene: TRBJ1-2; CDR3 protein: CASSSPGQGDGYTF; CDR3 DNA: TGTGCCAGCAGTTCCCCGGGACAGGGGGATGGCTACACCTTC
clone size: -; V gene: TRBV4-1; D gene: -; J gene: TRBJ2-3; CDR3 protein: CASSQEGASTDTQYF; CDR3 DNA: TGCGCCAGCAGCCAAGAGGGAGCTAGCACAGATACGCAGTATTTT
clone size: -; V gene: TRBV30; D gene: -; J gene: TRBJ1-2; CDR3 protein: CAWSVVGAGYTF; CDR3 DNA: TGTGCCTGGAGTGTCGTCGGGGCTGGCTACACCTTC
clone size: -; V gene: TRBV5-1; D gene: -; J gene: TRBJ1-2; CDR3 protein: CASSLERQSYGYTF; CDR3 DNA: TGCGCCAGCAGCTTAGAACGACAGTCCTATGGCTACACCTTC
clone size: -; V gene: TRBV5-1; D gene: -; J gene: TRBJ1-2; CDR3 protein: CASSPGQWGRDGYTF; CDR3 DNA: TGCGCCAGCAGCCCCGGACAGTGGGGGAGGGATGGCTACACCTTC
clone size: -; V gene: TRBV5-1; D gene: -; J gene: TRBJ2-7; CDR3 protein: CASSLDDRTYEQYF; CDR3 DNA: TGCGCCAGCAGCTTGGATGACAGGACCTACGAGCAGTACTTC
clone size: -; V gene: TRBV27; D gene: -; J gene: TRBJ2-5; CDR3 protein: CASSFPPLCRQETQYF; CDR3 DNA: TGTGCCAGCAGTTTCCCCCCATTATGCAGGCAAGAGACCCAGTACTTC
clone size: -; V gene: TRBV2; D gene: TRBD2; J gene: TRBJ2-1; CDR3 protein: CASSPRTSGLGEQFF; CDR3 DNA: TGTGCCAGCAGCCCCCGGACTAGCGGTTTAGGTGAGCAGTTCTTC
clone size: -; V gene: TRBV10-3; D gene: TRBD1; J gene: TRBJ2-1; CDR3 protein: CAIRTGVGNNEQFF; CDR3 DNA: TGTGCCATCAGGACAGGGGTTGGAAACAATGAGCAGTTCTTC
clone size: -; V gene: TRBV28; D gene: -; J gene: TRBJ1-1; CDR3 protein: CASTLDPGGTEAFF; CDR3 DNA: TGTGCCAGCACCCTTGACCCCGGAGGCACTGAAGCTTTCTTT
clone size: -; V gene: TRBV29-1; D gene: -; J gene: TRBJ1-2; CDR3 protein: CSTGLQGSNYGYTF; CDR3 DNA: TGCAGCACGGGGTTACAGGGAAGTAACTATGGCTACACCTTC
clone size: -; V gene: TRBV11-2; D gene: -; J gene: TRBJ1-2; CDR3 protein: CASSLAQTARGYTF; CDR3 DNA: TGTGCCAGCAGCTTAGCCCAGACAGCTCGGGGCTACACCTTC
clone size: once; V gene: TRBV19; D gene: TRBD1; J gene: TRBJ1-5; CDR3 protein: CASTRQGYSNQPQHF; CDR3 DNA: TGTGCCAGTACAAGACAGGGGTATAGCAATCAGCCCCAGCATTTT
clone size: few; V gene: TRBV5-4; D gene: -; J gene: TRBJ2-7; CDR3 protein: CASSPEVAASYEQYF; CDR3 DNA: TGTGCCAGCAGCCCGGAGGTCGCCGCGTCCTACGAGCAGTACTTC
clone size: -; V gene: TRBV2; D gene: -; J gene: TRBJ1-1; CDR3 protein: CASPGRRNTEAFF; CDR3 DNA: TGTGCCAGCCCCGGGAGGAGGAACACTGAAGCTTTCTTT
clone size: few; V gene: TRBV27; D gene: -; J gene: TRBJ2-7; CDR3 protein: CASSYGGEQGQYF; CDR3 DNA: TGTGCCAGCAGTTACGGGGGCGAACAAGGGCAGTACTTC
clone size: once; V gene: TRBV11-2; D gene: TRBD2; J gene: TRBJ2-3; CDR3 protein: CASSLDTGGDTQYF; CDR3 DNA: TGTGCCAGCAGCTTAGATACGGGGGGGGATACGCAGTATTTT
clone size: -; V gene: TRBV5-4; D gene: -; J gene: TRBJ1-1; CDR3 protein: CASRFYRTAMNTEAFF; CDR3 DNA: TGTGCCAGCAGGTTCTATCGGACAGCAATGAACACTGAAGCTTTCTTT
clone size: -; V gene: TRBV15; D gene: TRBD1; J gene: TRBJ1-2; CDR3 protein: CATSRAGQSYGYTF; CDR3 DNA: TGTGCCACCAGCAGAGCGGGACAGAGCTATGGCTACACCTTC
clone size: -; V gene: TRBV5-1; D gene: TRBD2; J gene: TRBJ2-7; CDR3 protein: CASSPPGTSVEQYF; CDR3 DNA: TGCGCCAGCAGCCCACCCGGGACTAGCGTCGAGCAGTACTTC
clone size: -; V gene: TRBV19; D gene: TRBD2; J gene: TRBJ2-2; CDR3 protein: CASSDLAVRRTGELFF; CDR3 DNA: TGTGCCAGTAGTGACCTAGCGGTGCGGAGAACCGGGGAGCTGTTTTTT
clone size: -; V gene: TRBV2; D gene: TRBD1; J gene: TRBJ1-4; CDR3 protein: CASDLSGGAANEKLFF; CDR3 DNA: TGTGCCAGCGACCTTTCAGGGGGCGCGGCTAATGAAAAACTGTTTTTT
clone size: -; V gene: TRBV10-1; D gene: -; J gene: TRBJ1-2; CDR3 protein: CASSESHPGPADGYTF; CDR3 DNA: TGCGCCAGCAGTGAGTCGCACCCAGGGCCGGCGGATGGCTACACCTTC
clone size: -; V gene: TRBV11-2; D gene: -; J gene: TRBJ1-5; CDR3 protein: CASSLDRQGIGQPQHF; CDR3 DNA: TGTGCCAGCAGCTTAGATCGTCAGGGGATCGGGCAGCCCCAGCATTTT
clone size: -; V gene: TRBV24-1; D gene: -; J gene: TRBJ2-1; CDR3 protein: CATSDLEGLGRFF; CDR3 DNA: TGTGCCACCAGTGATTTGGAGGGGTTAGGTCGGTTCTTC
clone size: -; V gene: TRBV19; D gene: -; J gene: TRBJ2-7; CDR3 protein: CASSMVYQYEQYF; CDR3 DNA: TGTGCCAGTAGTATGGTTTATCAATACGAGCAGTACTTC
clone size: -; V gene: TRBV2; D gene: -; J gene: TRBJ2-1; CDR3 protein: CASNPRGSYNEQFF; CDR3 DNA: TGTGCCAGCAATCCTAGAGGGTCCTACAATGAGCAGTTCTTC
clone size: -; V gene: TRBV30; D gene: TRBD2; J gene: TRBJ2-7; CDR3 protein: CAWSVWLAALSYEQYF; CDR3 DNA: TGTGCCTGGAGTGTGTGGCTAGCGGCCCTCTCCTACGAGCAGTACTTC
clone size: -; V gene: TRBV7-9; D gene: -; J gene: TRBJ1-1; CDR3 protein: CASSPPPGMETEAFF; CDR3 DNA: TGTGCCAGCAGCCCGCCCCCAGGGATGGAGACTGAAGCTTTCTTT
clone size: once; V gene: TRBV6-4; D gene: TRBD1; J gene: TRBJ1-2; CDR3 protein: CASSDPATGANGYTF; CDR3 DNA: TGTGCCAGCAGTGACCCAGCGACAGGGGCCAATGGCTACACCTTC
clone size: -; V gene: TRBV30; D gene: TRBD1; J gene: TRBJ1-5; CDR3 protein: CAWSQGTGPNQPQHF; CDR3 DNA: TGTGCCTGGAGTCAGGGGACAGGGCCGAATCAGCCCCAGCATTTT
clone size: once; V gene: TRBV15; D gene: -; J gene: TRBJ1-1; CDR3 protein: CATSSPGWVTEAFF; CDR3 DNA: TGTGCCACCAGCAGCCCAGGATGGGTCACTGAAGCTTTCTTT
clone size: -; V gene: TRBV30; D gene: -; J gene: TRBJ2-3; CDR3 protein: CAWSEGARTDTQYF; CDR3 DNA: TGTGCCTGGAGTGAAGGGGCCCGCACAGATACGCAGTATTTT
clone size: -; V gene: TRBV9; D gene: -; J gene: TRBJ2-2; CDR3 protein: CASSASNTGELFF; CDR3 DNA: TGTGCCAGCAGCGCGTCGAACACCGGGGAGCTGTTTTTT
clone size: -; V gene: TRBV6-1; D gene: TRBD1; J gene: TRBJ2-5; CDR3 protein: CASSEMGQGPQETQYF; CDR3 DNA: TGTGCCAGCAGTGAAATGGGACAGGGCCCCCAAGAGACCCAGTACTTC